This TCR beta chain was captured by sequencing in a study of OX40 agonist ivuxolimab in advanced cancers. Germline V lookup: CDR1 SGHVS, CDR2 FQNEAQ. The CDR3 covers 14 residues. Trimming removed 8 bases from V and 6 bases from J, with 16 bases in between. Autoimmune disease history or systemic immunosuppression meant exclusion. In regard to this clone: Its antigen is not identified.

The repertoire was sequenced with immunoSEQ multiplex PCR; TCRdb's copy has only in-frame clones and lacks some. Of roughly 73,000 clones listed, nearly 90% were seen once; the top ten hold less than 3%. General study results and limits: On average, a greater number of expanded clones characterised CD8+ T cells relative to CD4+.

Here the sequenced sample was CD4+ or CD8+ T cells sorted from blood, taken in a trial of the OX40 agonist ivuxolimab. This chain uses TRBV7-8 with TRBJ2-2; perhaps TRBD2 as D (5 bases). The source is an adult with an advanced solid tumor such as melanoma, head and neck, liver or kidney cancer. This CDR3 is CASPSGLRAGELFF. In DNA form, the CDR3 reads TGTGCCAGCCCTTCGGGTTTGCGGGCCGGGGAGCTGTTTTTT.